This is a list of T cell receptor beta chains from one sample in a study of early T cells in non-severe SARS-CoV-2 infection. Each CDR3 protein is one row after TCRdb ran MiXCR on the 5' RACE reads. The repertoire includes roughly 100,000 distinct CDR3 sequences, less than 15% of them detected once, and approximately 4.4% sits in the top ten. The sample was whole blood, taken at baseline. The source is an adult who was a healthcare worker with PCR-confirmed SARS-CoV-2 infection or an uninfected control (not recorded which). Each CDR3 is given with its conserved first and last residue. The order of the fields is clone size, J gene, D gene, V gene, CDR3 length, CDR3 DNA, CDR3 protein. A D gene is named only where the DNA matches it firmly. Rows give clone size only sometimes, using once, few, many, or a class for an expanded clone.

abundance: NA
j_gene: TRBJ2-3
d_gene: NA
v_gene: TRBV20-1
len: 15
CDR3nt: TGCAGTGCTAGAAAACCGGGGCCCCCAGGGCGCACGCAGTATTTT
CDR3aa: CSARKPGPPGRTQYF

abundance: NA
j_gene: TRBJ1-6
d_gene: TRBD1
v_gene: TRBV11-2
len: 14
CDR3nt: TGTGCCAGCAGCTTCTGGACAGGGAATTCACCCCTCCACTTT
CDR3aa: CASSFWTGNSPLHF

abundance: many
j_gene: TRBJ2-1
d_gene: NA
v_gene: TRBV20-1
len: 12
CDR3nt: TGCAGTGCTAGTTCCGCAAACAATGAGCAGTTCTTC
CDR3aa: CSASSANNEQFF

abundance: NA
j_gene: TRBJ2-3
d_gene: NA
v_gene: TRBV2
len: 11
CDR3nt: TGTGCCACCCATAGCACAGATACGCAGTATTTT
CDR3aa: CATHSTDTQYF

abundance: few
j_gene: TRBJ2-1
d_gene: TRBD2
v_gene: TRBV12-3/TRBV12-4
len: 15
CDR3nt: TGTGCCAGCAGTTGGGGACTAGCGGGAGGTGTTGAGCAGTTCTTC
CDR3aa: CASSWGLAGGVEQFF

abundance: NA
j_gene: TRBJ2-4
d_gene: TRBD1
v_gene: TRBV12-3/TRBV12-4
len: 16
CDR3nt: TGTGCCAGCAGTTTATGGACAGGGACCCCAAAAAACATTCAGTACTTC
CDR3aa: CASSLWTGTPKNIQYF

abundance: NA
j_gene: TRBJ1-1
d_gene: TRBD1
v_gene: TRBV11-1
len: 11
CDR3nt: TGTGCCAGCAGCTCGGACAGGCAAGCTTTCTTT
CDR3aa: CASSSDRQAFF

abundance: many
j_gene: TRBJ2-4
d_gene: NA
v_gene: TRBV19
len: 16
CDR3nt: TGTGCCAGTACCAAGGGAGGGGGTCTGGCCAAAAACATTCAGTACTTC
CDR3aa: CASTKGGGLAKNIQYF

abundance: few
j_gene: TRBJ2-5
d_gene: NA
v_gene: TRBV6-1
len: 18
CDR3nt: TGTGCCACCTTCCGCCGGGACACCAAGGCAGTATGGGAAGAGACCCAGTACTTC
CDR3aa: CATFRRDTKAVWEETQYF

abundance: NA
j_gene: TRBJ2-3
d_gene: TRBD2
v_gene: TRBV6-5
len: 14
CDR3nt: TGTGCCAGCAGTCCCGGACTAGCAACAGATACGCAGTATTTT
CDR3aa: CASSPGLATDTQYF

abundance: NA
j_gene: TRBJ2-1
d_gene: NA
v_gene: TRBV9
len: 11
CDR3nt: TGTGCCAGCAGCGTACCATACAATCGGTTCTTC
CDR3aa: CASSVPYNRFF

abundance: NA
j_gene: TRBJ2-5
d_gene: NA
v_gene: TRBV9
len: 15
CDR3nt: TGTGCCAGCAGCGCCCTAAGCGGCGACCAAGAGACCCAGTACTTC
CDR3aa: CASSALSGDQETQYF

abundance: NA
j_gene: TRBJ2-2
d_gene: TRBD1
v_gene: TRBV7-6
len: 15
CDR3nt: TGTGCCAGCAGCTCCGGGACAGGGGCCACCGGGGAGCTGTTTTTT
CDR3aa: CASSSGTGATGELFF

abundance: few
j_gene: TRBJ1-1
d_gene: NA
v_gene: TRBV27
len: 15
CDR3nt: TGTGCCAGCAGTTTTGGGGCAGGGTGGCACACTGAAGCTTTCTTT
CDR3aa: CASSFGAGWHTEAFF

abundance: few
j_gene: TRBJ2-3
d_gene: NA
v_gene: TRBV5-1
len: 14
CDR3nt: TGCGCCAGCAGCCTATGGAAGGAGTCTGATACGCAGTATTTT
CDR3aa: CASSLWKESDTQYF

abundance: few
j_gene: TRBJ2-7
d_gene: NA
v_gene: TRBV29-1
len: 12
CDR3nt: TGCAGCGAGAGGGACCGCGCCTACGAGCAGTACTTC
CDR3aa: CSERDRAYEQYF

abundance: NA
j_gene: TRBJ2-7
d_gene: NA
v_gene: TRBV9
len: 14
CDR3nt: TGTGCCAGCAGCGTAGCTTCTCTCGGCGGAGAGCAGTACTTC
CDR3aa: CASSVASLGGEQYF

abundance: NA
j_gene: TRBJ1-6
d_gene: NA
v_gene: TRBV10-3
len: 15
CDR3nt: TGTGCCATCAGTGAGACAGTTGGGGGTAATTCACCCCTCCACTTT
CDR3aa: CAISETVGGNSPLHF

abundance: few
j_gene: TRBJ2-2
d_gene: NA
v_gene: TRBV11-2
len: 10
CDR3nt: TGTGCCAGCAGCCAATTGGAGCTGTTTTTT
CDR3aa: CASSQLELFF

abundance: many
j_gene: TRBJ2-2
d_gene: NA
v_gene: TRBV5-1
len: 15
CDR3nt: TGCGCCAGCAGCTTCGGCAGGCCGAACACCGGGGAGCTGTTTTTT
CDR3aa: CASSFGRPNTGELFF

abundance: NA
j_gene: TRBJ2-5
d_gene: NA
v_gene: TRBV20-1
len: 14
CDR3nt: TGCAGTGCTCAGACGGATCCCTCTGGGGAGACCCAGTACTTC
CDR3aa: CSAQTDPSGETQYF

abundance: many
j_gene: TRBJ2-1
d_gene: TRBD1
v_gene: TRBV6-5
len: 18
CDR3nt: TGTGCCAGCAGTGGACCGGGACAGGGAGCTCTCTCCTACAATGAGCAGTTCTTC
CDR3aa: CASSGPGQGALSYNEQFF

abundance: many
j_gene: TRBJ2-2
d_gene: NA
v_gene: TRBV7-3
len: 15
CDR3nt: TGTGCCAGCAGCTACGGACAGAGCGCTACCGGGGAGCTGTTTTTT
CDR3aa: CASSYGQSATGELFF

abundance: NA
j_gene: TRBJ1-5
d_gene: NA
v_gene: TRBV19
len: 15
CDR3nt: TGTGCCAGTAGTATACAGGTTTATAGCAATCAGCCCCAGCATTTT
CDR3aa: CASSIQVYSNQPQHF

abundance: few
j_gene: TRBJ2-3
d_gene: TRBD2
v_gene: TRBV5-4
len: 17
CDR3nt: TGTGCCAGCAGTTTCCTCCTAGCGGGAGGGCGATTAGATACGCAGTATTTT
CDR3aa: CASSFLLAGGRLDTQYF

abundance: few
j_gene: TRBJ2-3
d_gene: TRBD1
v_gene: TRBV6-1
len: 15
CDR3nt: TGTGCCCTGCAGAAGGGGACAGGGAGCACAGATACGCAGTATTTT
CDR3aa: CALQKGTGSTDTQYF

abundance: many
j_gene: TRBJ2-3
d_gene: NA
v_gene: TRBV9
len: 14
CDR3nt: TGTGCCAGCAGCCCTAGCTGGAGTACAGATACGCAGTATTTT
CDR3aa: CASSPSWSTDTQYF

abundance: NA
j_gene: TRBJ1-1
d_gene: NA
v_gene: TRBV6-4
len: 15
CDR3nt: TGTGCCAGCAGTCCAGGCACAGGGTCGAACACTGAAGCTTTCTTT
CDR3aa: CASSPGTGSNTEAFF

abundance: NA
j_gene: TRBJ1-4
d_gene: NA
v_gene: TRBV5-4
len: 14
CDR3nt: TGTGCCAGCAGCTTGCAACCGTATAATGAAAAACTGTTTTTT
CDR3aa: CASSLQPYNEKLFF

abundance: NA
j_gene: TRBJ2-1
d_gene: NA
v_gene: TRBV7-9
len: 12
CDR3nt: TGTGCCAGCAGCTTAGGGTCAACCGTCATGGTCTTC
CDR3aa: CASSLGSTVMVF

abundance: NA
j_gene: TRBJ2-4
d_gene: TRBD2
v_gene: TRBV12-5
len: 19
CDR3nt: TGTGCTAGTGGTTTTGGCGGACTAGCCTCATCGACAGCCAAAAACATTCAGTACTTC
CDR3aa: CASGFGGLASSTAKNIQYF

abundance: few
j_gene: TRBJ1-6
d_gene: TRBD1
v_gene: TRBV7-2
len: 14
CDR3nt: TGTGCCAGCAGCCCCCGGACAGGGGAGTTCCCCCTCCACTTT
CDR3aa: CASSPRTGEFPLHF

abundance: few
j_gene: TRBJ1-2
d_gene: TRBD1
v_gene: TRBV19
len: 14
CDR3nt: TGTGCCAGTAGTCCGGAGACAGGGAACTATGGCTACACCTTC
CDR3aa: CASSPETGNYGYTF

abundance: NA
j_gene: TRBJ2-7
d_gene: TRBD2
v_gene: TRBV5-4
len: 13
CDR3nt: TGTGCCAGCAGCTTCCAAGCGGGGGCCGAGCAGTACTTC
CDR3aa: CASSFQAGAEQYF

abundance: many
j_gene: TRBJ2-7
d_gene: TRBD2
v_gene: TRBV11-2
len: 17
CDR3nt: TGTGCCAGCAGCTTAGGGGGGACTAGCGGGATGATCTACGAGCAGTACTTC
CDR3aa: CASSLGGTSGMIYEQYF

abundance: many
j_gene: TRBJ2-2
d_gene: TRBD1
v_gene: TRBV6-1
len: 14
CDR3nt: TGTGCCAGCCAGACAGGGCTGGGAACCGGGGAGCTGTTTTTT
CDR3aa: CASQTGLGTGELFF

abundance: few
j_gene: TRBJ2-3
d_gene: TRBD2
v_gene: TRBV5-4
len: 18
CDR3nt: TGTGCCAGCAGCTTGAGTAGCGGGAGGGCCATTGTACCGGATACGCAGTATTTT
CDR3aa: CASSLSSGRAIVPDTQYF

abundance: NA
j_gene: TRBJ2-1
d_gene: TRBD2
v_gene: TRBV11-2
len: 15
CDR3nt: TGTGCCAGCAGCTGGGGGACTAGTCGAGGGAATGAGCAGTTCTTC
CDR3aa: CASSWGTSRGNEQFF

abundance: NA
j_gene: TRBJ1-6
d_gene: TRBD1
v_gene: TRBV6-1
len: 15
CDR3nt: TGTGCCAGCCTGCTAGGGGGCGGGTTTAGTTCACCCCTCCACTTT
CDR3aa: CASLLGGGFSSPLHF

abundance: NA
j_gene: TRBJ2-5
d_gene: NA
v_gene: TRBV19
len: 17
CDR3nt: TGTGCCAGTAGTATAGCGGGATTCCCCAAAAAACAAGAGACCCAGTACTTC
CDR3aa: CASSIAGFPKKQETQYF

abundance: NA
j_gene: TRBJ2-7
d_gene: TRBD2
v_gene: TRBV5-1
len: 17
CDR3nt: TGCGCCAGCAGCGGCACTAGCGGGGGGCGAAGCTCCTACGAGCAGTACTTC
CDR3aa: CASSGTSGGRSSYEQYF

abundance: NA
j_gene: TRBJ2-1
d_gene: NA
v_gene: TRBV4-1
len: 13
CDR3nt: TGCGCCAGCAGCCAAGAAGGAGGGGATGAGCAGTTCTTC
CDR3aa: CASSQEGGDEQFF

abundance: NA
j_gene: TRBJ2-5
d_gene: NA
v_gene: TRBV7-9
len: 14
CDR3nt: TGTGCCAGCAGCTCCGGGGCCTGGTACGAGACCCAGTACTTC
CDR3aa: CASSSGAWYETQYF

abundance: many
j_gene: TRBJ1-1
d_gene: NA
v_gene: TRBV20-1
len: 18
CDR3nt: TGCAGTGCTAGACCCTATTCGGGGCGTGGGGTTCATAGCACTGAAGCTTTCTTT
CDR3aa: CSARPYSGRGVHSTEAFF

abundance: few
j_gene: TRBJ2-1
d_gene: NA
v_gene: TRBV7-2
len: 15
CDR3nt: TGTGCCAGCAGCACTCGACTTTCCTCCTACAATGAGCAGTTCTTC
CDR3aa: CASSTRLSSYNEQFF